The next 2 T cell receptor beta chains were all read from a single sample in a study of control samples from healthy donors and cancer patients. Data came from immunoSEQ multiplex PCR; TCRdb stores just in-frame clones and leaves some out. The table lists 95,000 to 150,000 clones, about 91% of them singletons. The specimen was blood. The receptors come from a man aged 40-49 years in good health.

There are a few counts of this clone. The V call is TRBV10-3, the J call TRBJ2-3; 9 bases are a match to TRBD2. Germline lookup yields CDR1 ENHRY and CDR2 SYGVKD. The CDR3 has 16 amino acids. With V trimmed by 5 bases and J by 3 bases, 9 bases remained unmatched. CDR3 sequence reads: CAISSLGGGATDTQYF. CDR3 sequence (DNA): TGTGCCATCAGTTCCCTAGGCGGGGGGGCGACAGATACGCAGTATTTT.

V usage is TRBV7-2 and J usage is TRBJ1-1, with D maybe TRBD1 (5 bases). The germline V gene encodes CDR1 SGHTA and CDR2 FQGNSA. CDR3 length equals 14 residues. V gave up 5 bases and J gave up 1 base, with 11 bases separating them. Here the CDR3 reads CASSAGARNTEAFF. The CDR3 DNA is TGTGCCAGCAGCGCTGGGGCGAGGAACACTGAAGCTTTCTTT.